Following are 4 T cell receptor beta chains from one sample sequenced in a study of control samples from healthy donors and cancer patients. The repertoire was sequenced with immunoSEQ multiplex PCR; TCRdb's copy has only in-frame clones and lacks some. The repertoire holds some 150,000 clones, with about nine tenths as singletons. Material: blood. The receptors here all came from a man younger than 40 in good health.

The chain employs TRBV5-1 and TRBJ2-7; 7 positions match TRBD2. Germline V gene lookup returns CDR1 SGHRS and CDR2 YFSETQ. The V gene end was trimmed by 2 bases and the J gene end by 4 bases; junction bases not matched to a gene: 3. This CDR3 has 13 residues. The CDR3: CASSFGGSYEQYF. The CDR3 DNA reads TGCGCCAGCAGCTTCGGCGGGAGTTACGAGCAGTACTTC.

This clone was picked up a small number of times. J is TRBJ2-5 and V is TRBV6-2 or TRBV6-3, with TRBD2 identical over 10 bases. The length of the CDR3 is 16 residues. In germline, CDR1 is MNHEY, CDR2 SVGEGT. V lost 0 bases to trimming and J lost 5 bases; unmatched junction nucleotides: 6. The CDR3 sequence is CASSYSGLAGVETQYF. The CDR3 DNA sequence: TGTGCCAGCAGTTACTCTGGGCTAGCGGGGGTCGAGACCCAGTACTTC.

The table lists this clone with a few counts. This sample includes further DNA sequences coding for the same CDR3. CDR3 region: CASSQNTEAFF. The DNA for the CDR3 is TGTGCCAGCAGCCAAAACACTGAAGCTTTCTTT. This chain connects TRBV14 to TRBJ1-1; D gene ambiguous. The length of the CDR3 is 11 residues. Germline-derived CDR1 and CDR2 are SGHDN and FVKESK. V was shortened by 2 bases and J by 2 bases, with 0 bases between the two germline ends.

V gene TRBV23-1 combines with J gene TRBJ2-7; D assignment may be TRBD1 or TRBD2 (5 bases each). TRBV23-1 falls under the ORF class, with uncertain function. With 1 base removed from V and 3 bases from J, the gap between germline ends came to 31 bases. The CDR3 runs to 21 residues. Here the CDR3 DNA reads TGCGCCAGCAGTCAATGGGTAGGGGACCCCTACGCCTACTTTCGGGTCTACGAGCAGTACTTC. It specifies CASSQWVGDPYAYFRVYEQYF.